This T cell receptor beta chain is from a study of T cell changes during pregnancy in multiple sclerosis. Generated by immunoSEQ multiplex PCR, the TCRdb table keeps only in-frame clones and is missing some. Of about 64,000 clones listed, just under 95% are singletons. This receptor was identified in a female donor with multiple sclerosis, enrolled in a pregnancy study. Specimen: peripheral blood, collected in the second trimester of pregnancy.

CDR3 nucleotides: TGTGCCAGCAGCTTAGGGGGCAGGGGGAGAAACACTGAAGCTTTCTTT. Protein: CASSLGGRGRNTEAFF. This sequence joins TRBV11-3 and TRBJ1-1; TRBD1 agrees at 7 bases. The CDR3 has 16 amino acids. V trimming: 1 base; J trimming: 2 bases; junction bases outside the gene matches: 7. The V gene's germline CDR1 is SGHNT and CDR2 YENEEA.